This TCR beta chain emerged from a study of cytomegalovirus exposure and HLA in healthy donors. The junction had 8 bases not matched to a gene; V was cut back by 4 bases and J by 7 bases. The length of the CDR3 is 16 residues. CDR1 and CDR2 (germline): SGHDN, FVKESK. In the PCR, 60 Vbeta and 13 Jbeta primers were used. This table comes from immunoSEQ multiplex PCR, and its TCRdb copy is limited to in-frame clones, with some not included. Of some 80,000 clones listed, more than 50% are singletons. Study conclusions and caveats: Reports credit the classifier with highly specific, highly sensitive diagnosis of cytomegalovirus status. Association of a missense DCLRE1C variant with TCR beta V- and J-gene trimming was reported in a later analysis.

About this clone itself: Its antigen is as yet unknown.

The clonotype was recovered from a male donor in good health and CMV-seropositive. The sample comprised PBMCs. The chain has TRBV14 and TRBJ1-6, with 9 positions matching TRBD1. The CDR3 spells CASSLRMGQGNSPLHF. The CDR3 DNA is TGTGCCAGCAGCCTCCGAATGGGACAGGGAAATTCACCCCTCCACTTT.